These T cell receptor beta chains were read from a single sample in a study of CD8+CD57+ T cells in acquired aplastic anemia. MiXCR, applied by TCRdb to the reads, yields one record per CDR3 protein. The profile shows some 200,000 distinct CDR3 sequences, roughly 33% of them singletons. What was sequenced was sorted CD4+, CD8+, or CD8+CD57+ T cells (not recorded which) from PBMCs. The source is a human donor in good health, serving as a control. The CDR3 runs from the conserved cysteine through the conserved F or W. D genes are given only for firm matches. Not all rows give a size; the values are once, few, many and, for expanded clones, a class.

CDR3: CAISETNEQFF; J: TRBJ2-1; D: .; size: .; V: TRBV10-3
CDR3: CASSPGLAGTGELFF; J: TRBJ2-2; D: TRBD2; size: many; V: TRBV19
CDR3: CASSETVGNTIYF; J: TRBJ1-3; D: .; size: many; V: TRBV6-1
CDR3: CASSNGGGPLHF; J: TRBJ1-6; D: .; size: .; V: TRBV9
CDR3: CASSILSRDRPQHF; J: TRBJ1-5; D: .; size: many; V: TRBV19
CDR3: CATQRASAGAGDTQYF; J: TRBJ2-3; D: TRBD2; size: few; V: TRBV5-1
CDR3: CASSSAMGNTEAFF; J: TRBJ1-1; D: .; size: few; V: TRBV11-1
CDR3: CSVGGGIFNTEAFF; J: TRBJ1-1; D: .; size: few; V: TRBV29-1
CDR3: CASSEWDRAYSYEQYF; J: TRBJ2-7; D: TRBD1; size: many; V: TRBV2
CDR3: CASSLGLAGAKTQYF; J: TRBJ2-5; D: TRBD2; size: few; V: TRBV12-3/TRBV12-4
CDR3: CSARDPRGAGDTQYF; J: TRBJ2-3; D: .; size: many; V: TRBV20-1
CDR3: CATSGTGGGSPLHF; J: TRBJ1-6; D: TRBD1; size: few; V: TRBV15
CDR3: CASSDSGGGQRTPDGYTF; J: TRBJ1-2; D: .; size: few; V: TRBV6-4
CDR3: CASSEWGSQDTQYF; J: TRBJ2-3; D: .; size: few; V: TRBV25-1
CDR3: CASSLWGHLSNQPQHF; J: TRBJ1-5; D: .; size: many; V: TRBV12-3/TRBV12-4
CDR3: CASSLNTIWYGYTF; J: TRBJ1-2; D: .; size: few; V: TRBV5-6
CDR3: CASSEYQVTHGYTF; J: TRBJ1-2; D: .; size: .; V: TRBV25-1
CDR3: CASGGEKANEKLFF; J: TRBJ1-4; D: .; size: .; V: TRBV3-1
CDR3: CASSPGTSGRRYTF; J: TRBJ1-2; D: .; size: few; V: TRBV19
CDR3: CSALAGFGIEQYF; J: TRBJ2-7; D: TRBD2; size: many; V: TRBV20-1
CDR3: CASSLGLPPYEQYF; J: TRBJ2-7; D: .; size: many; V: TRBV11-3
CDR3: CASSILFAAGQVGTEAFF; J: TRBJ1-1; D: TRBD1; size: few; V: TRBV5-4
CDR3: CASSSVGQGAGGYTF; J: TRBJ1-2; D: TRBD1; size: many; V: TRBV5-6
CDR3: CASKTRRTGGPEQYF; J: TRBJ2-7; D: TRBD1; size: many; V: TRBV11-3
CDR3: CASSRTSGGNEQFF; J: TRBJ2-1; D: TRBD2; size: many; V: TRBV2
CDR3: CSASSVRDTEAFF; J: TRBJ1-1; D: .; size: many; V: TRBV20-1
CDR3: CSALLQWTNEKLFF; J: TRBJ1-4; D: .; size: .; V: TRBV20-1
CDR3: CASRSTGTTGELFF; J: TRBJ2-2; D: .; size: .; V: TRBV7-2
CDR3: CSALDKPYEQYF; J: TRBJ2-7; D: .; size: many; V: TRBV20-1
CDR3: CASSLRTSGKESSYEQYF; J: TRBJ2-7; D: TRBD2; size: few; V: TRBV12-3/TRBV12-4
CDR3: CASTLTGELTEAFF; J: TRBJ1-1; D: TRBD1; size: few; V: TRBV5-1
CDR3: CASSGRPGQGTYEQYF; J: TRBJ2-7; D: TRBD1; size: many; V: TRBV6-1
CDR3: CASSTPQGGLLNSPLHF; J: TRBJ1-6; D: TRBD1; size: .; V: TRBV6-1
CDR3: CSAQSRGGNYGYTF; J: TRBJ1-2; D: .; size: many; V: TRBV20-1
CDR3: CASSPGQAEKLFF; J: TRBJ1-4; D: TRBD1; size: .; V: TRBV18
CDR3: CSAWSRAVANSPLHF; J: TRBJ1-6; D: .; size: once; V: TRBV20-1
CDR3: CASSYSAGGLYEQYF; J: TRBJ2-7; D: .; size: .; V: TRBV6-5
CDR3: CASSATGQIYEQYF; J: TRBJ2-7; D: TRBD1; size: many; V: TRBV7-2
CDR3: CAIKNTWGLGANVLTF; J: TRBJ2-6; D: .; size: many; V: TRBV10-3
CDR3: CSASYPEAFF; J: TRBJ1-1; D: .; size: many; V: TRBV20-1
CDR3: CASSLDRVTGNTIYF; J: TRBJ1-3; D: TRBD1; size: many; V: TRBV14
CDR3: CANSIGQGQETQYF; J: TRBJ2-5; D: TRBD1; size: .; V: TRBV2
CDR3: CASSQAVGGIGYTF; J: TRBJ1-2; D: .; size: many; V: TRBV4-2
CDR3: CATSSKDRVGYGHTF; J: TRBJ1-2; D: TRBD1; size: many; V: TRBV15
CDR3: CASSDRTGVGYEQYF; J: TRBJ2-7; D: TRBD1; size: .; V: TRBV25-1
CDR3: CASRLAGGPQNIQYF; J: TRBJ2-4; D: TRBD2; size: .; V: TRBV11-1
CDR3: CASSYNRGSDGYTF; J: TRBJ1-2; D: TRBD1; size: .; V: TRBV2
CDR3: CASSPDTLGYTF; J: TRBJ1-2; D: .; size: many; V: TRBV12-3/TRBV12-4
CDR3: CASRQILHRPMNNYGYTF; J: TRBJ1-2; D: .; size: few; V: TRBV10-3
CDR3: CASSSTGASTEAFF; J: TRBJ1-1; D: TRBD1; size: many; V: TRBV7-3
CDR3: CASSVSRDRGGSPLHF; J: TRBJ1-6; D: TRBD1; size: many; V: TRBV5-8
CDR3: CASSLRQVGVVNSPLHF; J: TRBJ1-6; D: .; size: many; V: TRBV27
CDR3: CASSSGAGSPQHF; J: TRBJ1-5; D: .; size: many; V: TRBV7-8
CDR3: CASKREGLNEQFF; J: TRBJ2-1; D: TRBD2; size: .; V: TRBV2
CDR3: CASGVTGGYEQYF; J: TRBJ2-7; D: TRBD1; size: many; V: TRBV6-1
CDR3: CASSETRTGPNSPLHF; J: TRBJ1-6; D: TRBD1; size: many; V: TRBV25-1
CDR3: CASGLFGLGQGTYTGELFF; J: TRBJ2-2; D: .; size: .; V: TRBV5-1